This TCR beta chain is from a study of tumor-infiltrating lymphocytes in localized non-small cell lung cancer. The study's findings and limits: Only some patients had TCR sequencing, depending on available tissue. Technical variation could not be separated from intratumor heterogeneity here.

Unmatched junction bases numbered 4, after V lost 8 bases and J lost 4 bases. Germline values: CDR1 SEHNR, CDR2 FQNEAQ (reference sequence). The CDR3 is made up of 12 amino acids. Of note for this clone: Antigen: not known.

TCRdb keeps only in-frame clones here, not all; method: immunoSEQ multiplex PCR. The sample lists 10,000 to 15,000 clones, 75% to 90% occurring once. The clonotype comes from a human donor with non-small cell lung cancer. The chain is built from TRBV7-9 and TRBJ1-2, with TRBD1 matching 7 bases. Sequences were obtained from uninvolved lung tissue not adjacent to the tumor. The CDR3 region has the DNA TGTGCCAGCCGCCGGGACAGCTATGGCTACACCTTC. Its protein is CASRRDSYGYTF.